These 27 T cell receptor beta chains came from one sample sequenced in a study of T cell responses to AZD1222 COVID-19 vaccine. The method was immunoSEQ multiplex PCR; TCRdb's version includes in-frame clones alone and lacks a portion of them. The data show under 150,000 clones, approximately 91% seen once. The input for sequencing was peripheral blood, taken 28 days after the second AZD1222 dose. These TCRs come from an adult who received the AZD1222 COVID-19 vaccine.

J is TRBJ2-5 and V is TRBV7-9, with D tentatively TRBD1 (6 bases). This CDR3 comprises 15 residues. From germline, CDR1 is SEHNR and CDR2 FQNEAQ (reference sequence). V lost 0 bases and J lost 4, with 12 bases in between. The CDR3 DNA reads as TGTGCCAGCAGCTTAGCGCTTGGGGGCAGAGAGACCCAGTACTTC. This translates into CASSLALGGRETQYF.

The chain joins TRBV9 to TRBJ1-6; 8 bases match TRBD1. The germline V gene has CDR1 SGDLS and CDR2 YYNGEE. Losses at the gene ends were 0 bases for V and 8 bases for J; bases not matched to a gene: 1. The CDR3 covers 14 residues. In nucleotides, the CDR3 is TGTGCCAGCAGCGTAGAGACAGGGGATTCACCCCTCCACTTT. Its protein is CASSVETGDSPLHF. The whole variable domain, filled in from reference TRBV9 and TRBJ1-6, reads DSGVTQTPKHLITATGQRVTLRCSPRSGDLSVYWYQQSLDQGLQFLIQYYNGEERAKGNILERFSAQQFPDLHSELNLSSLELGDSALYFCASSVETGDSPLHFGNGTRLTVT.

The chain couples TRBV5-1 to TRBJ2-5; 10 bases are a match to TRBD2. Germline CDR1 is SGHRS and CDR2 is YFSETQ. The CDR3 runs to 16 residues. The V gene end was trimmed by 0 bases and the J gene end by 5 bases; junction bases not matched to a gene: 7. The CDR3 spells CASSLASGGFVETQYF. CDR3 bases: TGCGCCAGCAGCTTGGCTAGCGGGGGTTTCGTTGAGACCCAGTACTTC.

The CDR3 DNA follows: TGTGCCAGCAGCTTAGGGCAGCTGAACACTGAAGCTTTCTTT. Its translation: CASSLGQLNTEAFF. This sequence joins TRBV7-8 and TRBJ1-1; D is unclear. CDR1 is SGHVS and CDR2 is FQNEAQ in the germline V gene. This CDR3 is built from 14 residues. With 1 base removed from V and 0 bases from J, the gap between germline ends came to 6 bases.

The genes are TRBV5-1 and TRBJ2-5; TRBD1 agrees at 10 bases. The CDR3 runs 16 residues. V gave up 5 bases and J gave up 5 bases; unmatched junction bases: 12. CDR1 and CDR2 (germline): SGHRS, YFSETQ. DNA of the CDR3: TGCGCCAGCAGACCCCCCGGGACAGGGGTCCGCGAGACCCAGTACTTC. This codes for CASRPPGTGVRETQYF.

About this clone itself: The sample contains more than one DNA sequence encoding this CDR3. The rearrangement links TRBV7-9 to TRBJ1-2; weak D call: TRBD1 (6 bases). CDR3 length: 14 amino acids. The V gene lost 5 bases and the J gene lost 8 bases, with 18 bases spanning the gap. CDR1 is SEHNR and CDR2 is FQNEAQ in the germline V gene (reference sequence). CDR3: CASSLRGGVRGYTF. CDR3 DNA sequence: TGTGCCAGCAGCCTACGGGGGGGCGTGAGGGGCTACACCTTC.

The chain links TRBV9 to TRBJ1-1; tentatively, D is TRBD1 (6 bases). The length of the CDR3 is 15 residues. V lost 0 bases to trimming and J lost 0 bases, with 9 bases between them. Germline V gives CDR1 SGDLS, CDR2 YYNGEE. The CDR3 nucleotides read TGTGCCAGCAGCGTAGTCGACAGGATGAACACTGAAGCTTTCTTT. Encoded protein: CASSVVDRMNTEAFF. The full variable domain, its missing parts supplied by reference TRBV9 and TRBJ1-1, is DSGVTQTPKHLITATGQRVTLRCSPRSGDLSVYWYQQSLDQGLQFLIQYYNGEERAKGNILERFSAQQFPDLHSELNLSSLELGDSALYFCASSVVDRMNTEAFFGQGTRLTVV.

The chain joins TRBV11-2 to TRBJ2-3; 8 nucleotides line up with TRBD2. CDR3 size: 16 residues. CDR1 and CDR2 (germline): SGHAT, FQNNGV. Trimming at V came to 5 bases and at J to 2 bases, leaving 9 bases not matched to a gene. The CDR3 region is CASSPLAGLTTDTQYF. CDR3 bases: TGTGCCAGCAGCCCCCTAGCGGGCCTAACCACAGATACGCAGTATTTT.

The gene calls are TRBV21-1 and TRBJ2-4; the table's TRBD1 call for D was not verified on the DNA. TRBV21-1 is labeled a pseudogene. The CDR3 runs to 15 residues. The CDR3 spells CASSNAGGVKNIQYF. CDR3 DNA: TGTGCCAGCAGCAACGCAGGGGGCGTCAAAAACATTCAGTACTTC.

In its sample, this clone was seen a few times. This chain connects TRBV7-9 to TRBJ2-7, with 8 bases that match TRBD1. Unmatched junction bases numbered 7, after V lost 3 bases and J lost 6 bases. The CDR3 extends over 14 amino acids. CDR1 and CDR2 (germline): SEHNR, FQNEAQ (reference sequence). The CDR3 DNA follows: TGTGCCAGCAGCTTCGGACAGGGACGGACCGAGCAGTACTTC. Its protein product is CASSFGQGRTEQYF.

This chain uses TRBV20-1 with TRBJ2-7, with D unresolved. The V end lost 1 base, the J end lost 4 bases, and 5 bases lay between the germline ends. Germline loops: CDR1 DFQATT, CDR2 SNEGSKA (reference sequence). The CDR3 totals 11 residues. As DNA, the CDR3 is TGCAGTGCTAGAGTGGGATACGAGCAGTACTTC. Translated, it gives CSARVGYEQYF.

This clone appeared a few times. The chain uses TRBV30 and TRBJ1-1; D call uncertain. The ends were cut back, 1 base at V and 6 bases at J, with 9 bases in the middle. CDR3 length: 12 amino acids. Germline loops: CDR1 GTSNPN, CDR2 SVGIG (reference sequence). CDR3 coding DNA: TGTGCCTGGAGTGGGGGTCTTTCTGAAGCTTTCTTT. Residues: CAWSGGLSEAFF.

V usage is TRBV29-1 and J usage is TRBJ2-1, with TRBD2 matching over 8 bases. Germline V gene sequence: CDR1 SQVTM, CDR2 ANQGSEA. V shed 8 bases and J 7 bases; nucleotides not matched to a gene: 13. CDR3 length: 14 residues. The CDR3 reads CSPMRSGSGNEQFF. CDR3 coding DNA: TGCAGCCCGATGAGAAGCGGGAGCGGGAATGAGCAGTTCTTC.

The V call is TRBV10-1, the J call TRBJ1-1; D is unclear. CDR3 length: 14 amino acids. The germline V and J ends were trimmed by 2 bases and 1 base, with 8 bases remaining between them. The V gene's germline CDR1 is WNHNN and CDR2 SYGVQD (reference sequence). CDR3 DNA sequence: TGCGCCAGCAGTGAGGGGCATCGGAACACTGAAGCTTTCTTT. Encoded protein: CASSEGHRNTEAFF.

V is TRBV12-3 or TRBV12-4 and J is TRBJ1-3; no reliable D call. This CDR3 has 12 residues. V lost 5 bases and J 0 bases, leaving 2 bases between the germline ends. The CDR3 bases are TGTGCCAGCAGTCCCTCTGGAAACACCATATATTTT. Protein product: CASSPSGNTIYF.

The CDR3 sequence: CAWSVRRRRNTEAFF. The CDR3 bases are TGTGCCTGGAGTGTACGCAGGCGGAGGAACACTGAAGCTTTCTTT. V gene TRBV30 combines with J gene TRBJ1-1, with unresolved D. Trimming took off 0 bases at V and 1 base at J, with 12 bases between the two ends. The CDR3 runs to 15 residues. The germline gives CDR1 GTSNPN, CDR2 SVGIG (reference sequence).

This clone appeared a few times. The CDR3 nucleotides read TGTGCCAGCAGGCCTACGAGGGACGCTGAAGCTTTCTTT. This translates into CASRPTRDAEAFF. This chain links TRBV7-9 with TRBJ1-1, with a tentative D call TRBD1 (5 bases). Germline values: CDR1 SEHNR, CDR2 FQNEAQ (reference sequence). CDR3 length: 13 residues. Trimming cost V 6 bases and J 6 bases, with 14 bases left between them.

The chain couples TRBV5-6 to TRBJ1-1; D is undetermined. Germline lookup yields CDR1 SGHDT and CDR2 YYEEEE. Trimming pared 0 bases from V and 4 bases from J, leaving 13 bases between. The CDR3 length is 15 residues. CDR3 loop: CASSLAGYLGTEAFF. In DNA, the CDR3 is TGTGCCAGCAGCTTGGCCGGCTACTTGGGCACTGAAGCTTTCTTT.

This rearrangement joins TRBV6-5 to TRBJ2-1; D ambiguous. Between the trimmed V and J ends, which lost 8 bases and 4 bases, there was a span of 12 bases. The germline V gene has CDR1 MNHEY and CDR2 SVGAGI. The CDR3 has 13 amino acids. CDR3 protein: CASSYGRYNEQFF. The CDR3 bases are TGTGCCAGCTCTTACGGGCGGTACAATGAGCAGTTCTTC.

This chain joins TRBV28 and TRBJ2-7, with TRBD1 identical over 10 bases. J was trimmed by 3 bases and V by 4 bases; bases with no gene match: 6. Germline values: CDR1 MDHEN, CDR2 SYDVKM. This CDR3 region has 15 residues. CDR3 residues: CASSSPGQGSYEQYF. The CDR3 DNA reads TGTGCCAGCAGTTCCCCGGGACAGGGGAGCTACGAGCAGTACTTC.

This chain links TRBV7-9 with TRBJ1-2, with D unresolved. Trimming removed 5 bases at V and 0 bases at J, with 16 bases between. The CDR3 has 16 amino acids. Germline CDR1 is SEHNR and CDR2 is FQNEAQ (reference sequence). Here the CDR3 DNA reads TGTGCCAGCAGCCCACGACTTCTAGGTACTAACTATGGCTACACCTTC. Amino acids: CASSPRLLGTNYGYTF.

This sequence joins TRBV5-8 and TRBJ1-5; D remains unclear. Trimming removed 4 bases from V and 11 bases from J, with 13 bases in between. CDR3 size: 12 residues. CDR1 SGHTS and CDR2 YDEGEE come from the germline V gene. The CDR3 coding sequence is TGTGCCAGCAGCAGTTGGGATTGGGCCCAGCATTTT. This encodes CASSSWDWAQHF.

The chain couples TRBV4-1 to TRBJ1-2; possibly TRBD1 for D (6 bases). CDR1 and CDR2 from the germline V gene are MGHRA and YSYEKL. V shed 5 bases and J shed 4 bases, with 17 bases lying between them. This CDR3 is built from 15 residues. The CDR3 is CASSSGTMGTYGYTF. The CDR3 nucleotides read TGCGCCAGCAGCTCCGGGACAATGGGGACCTATGGCTACACCTTC.

The chain combines TRBV7-5 with TRBJ1-1. TRBV7-5 is a pseudogene. CDR3 length equals 16 residues. CDR3 loop: CVRSLVRNQPNTEAFF. The CDR3 DNA reads TGTGTCAGAAGCTTAGTACGGAATCAACCGAACACTGAAGCTTTCTTT.

The count of this clone is one. The chain couples TRBV5-1 to TRBJ1-1, with TRBD1 identical over 8 bases. Trimming removed 1 base from V and 4 bases from J; junction bases left unmatched: 3. The germline gives CDR1 SGHRS, CDR2 YFSETQ. The CDR3 length is 14 residues. The CDR3 DNA reads as TGCGCCAGCAGCTTGATAACAGGGGGCACTGAAGCTTTCTTT. This translates into CASSLITGGTEAFF.

DNA of the CDR3: TGTGCCAGCAGCTTAGCGTTGGTACCGAACACCGGGGAGCTGTTTTTT. This encodes CASSLALVPNTGELFF. V is TRBV7-2 and J is TRBJ2-2; D ambiguous. V was shortened by 0 bases and J by 0 bases, with 8 bases between the two germline ends. The germline CDR1 and CDR2 sequences are SGHTA and FQGNSA. The CDR3 runs to 16 residues.

The rearrangement joins TRBV18 to TRBJ2-3; no firm D call. V was shortened by 3 bases and J by 4 bases, with 11 bases between the two germline ends. Germline V gives CDR1 KGHSH, CDR2 LQKENI. The CDR3 is 14 amino acids. The CDR3 spells CASSPLQRADTQYF. The CDR3 DNA follows: TGTGCCAGCTCACCCCTCCAGCGTGCAGATACGCAGTATTTT.